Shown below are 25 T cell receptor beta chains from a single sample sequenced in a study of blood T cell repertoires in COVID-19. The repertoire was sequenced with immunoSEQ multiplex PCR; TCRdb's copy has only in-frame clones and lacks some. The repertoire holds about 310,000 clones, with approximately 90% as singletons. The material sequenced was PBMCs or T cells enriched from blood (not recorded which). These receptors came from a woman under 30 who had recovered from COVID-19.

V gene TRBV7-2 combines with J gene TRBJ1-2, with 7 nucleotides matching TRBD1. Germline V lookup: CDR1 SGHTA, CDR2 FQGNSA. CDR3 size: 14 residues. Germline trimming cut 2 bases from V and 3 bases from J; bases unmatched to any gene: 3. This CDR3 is CASSLRDSYYGYTF. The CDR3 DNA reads TGTGCCAGCAGCTTAAGGGACAGTTACTATGGCTACACCTTC.

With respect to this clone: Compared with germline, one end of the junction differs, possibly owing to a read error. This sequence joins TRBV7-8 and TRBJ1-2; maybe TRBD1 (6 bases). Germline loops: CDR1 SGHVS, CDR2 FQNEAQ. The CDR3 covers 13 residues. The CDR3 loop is CASSLDRTHGYTF. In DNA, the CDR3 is TGTGCCAGCAGTTTAGACAGGACCCATGGCTACACCTTC.

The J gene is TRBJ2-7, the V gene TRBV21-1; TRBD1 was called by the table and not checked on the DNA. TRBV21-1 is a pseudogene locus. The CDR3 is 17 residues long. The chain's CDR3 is CASSTREKWGQAYEQYF. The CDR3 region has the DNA TGTGCCAGCAGCACACGCGAAAAATGGGGGCAAGCCTACGAGCAGTACTTC.

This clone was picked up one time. The CDR3 loop reads CASSQEPLAGGRDTQYF. In DNA, the CDR3 is TGCGCCAGCAGCCAAGAGCCCCTCGCGGGGGGGAGGGATACGCAGTATTTT. The chain recombines TRBV4-3 with TRBJ2-3; 9 nucleotides line up with TRBD2. The CDR3 extends over 17 amino acids. The ends lost 0 bases at V and 6 bases at J; junction bases unmatched: 10. CDR1 is LGHNA and CDR2 is YSLEER in the germline V gene.

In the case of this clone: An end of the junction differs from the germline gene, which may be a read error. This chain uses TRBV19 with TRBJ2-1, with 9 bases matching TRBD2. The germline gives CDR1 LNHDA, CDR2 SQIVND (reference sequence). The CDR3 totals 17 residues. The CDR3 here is CASSILAGLYSFNEQFF. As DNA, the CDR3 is TGTGCCAGTAGTATACTAGCGGGACTCTACTCCTTCAATGAGCAGTTCTTC. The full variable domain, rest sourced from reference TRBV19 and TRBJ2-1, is DGGITQSPKYLFRKEGQNVTLSCEQNLNHDAMYWYRQDPGQGLRLIYYSQIVNDFQKGDIAEGYSVSREKKESFPLTVTSAQKNPTAFYLCASSILAGLYSFNEQFFGPGTRLTVL.

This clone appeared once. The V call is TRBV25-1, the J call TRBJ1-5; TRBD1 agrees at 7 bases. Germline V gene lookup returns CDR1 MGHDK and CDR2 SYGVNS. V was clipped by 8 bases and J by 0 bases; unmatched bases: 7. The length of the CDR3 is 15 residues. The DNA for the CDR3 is TGTGCCAGCGAAGGGACAGACTATAGCAATCAGCCCCAGCATTTT. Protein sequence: CASEGTDYSNQPQHF.

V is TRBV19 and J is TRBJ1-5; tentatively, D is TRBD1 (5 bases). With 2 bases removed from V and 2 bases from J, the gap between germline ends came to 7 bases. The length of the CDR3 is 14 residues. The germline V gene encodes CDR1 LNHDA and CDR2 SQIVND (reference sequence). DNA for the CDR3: TGTGCCAGTAGTATACGGGGGGGCAATCAGCCCCAGCATTTT. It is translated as CASSIRGGNQPQHF.

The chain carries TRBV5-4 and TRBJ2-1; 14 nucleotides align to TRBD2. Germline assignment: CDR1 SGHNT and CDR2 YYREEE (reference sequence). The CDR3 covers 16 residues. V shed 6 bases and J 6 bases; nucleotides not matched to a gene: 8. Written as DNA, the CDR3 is TGTGCCAGCACCCCGACTAGCGGGAGGGCCGTCAATGAGCAGTTCTTC. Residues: CASTPTSGRAVNEQFF.

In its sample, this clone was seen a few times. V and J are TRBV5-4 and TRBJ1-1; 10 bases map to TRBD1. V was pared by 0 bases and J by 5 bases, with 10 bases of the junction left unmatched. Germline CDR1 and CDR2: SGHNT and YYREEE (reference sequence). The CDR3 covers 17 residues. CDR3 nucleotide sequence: TGTGCCAGCAGCTTGGAACCCTGGGACAGGGGAAAAACTGAAGCTTTCTTT. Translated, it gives CASSLEPWDRGKTEAFF.

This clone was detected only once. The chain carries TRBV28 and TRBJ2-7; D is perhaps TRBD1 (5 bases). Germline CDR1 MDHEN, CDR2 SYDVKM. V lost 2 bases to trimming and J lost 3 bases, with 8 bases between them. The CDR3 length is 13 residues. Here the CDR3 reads CASSLKGVYEQYF. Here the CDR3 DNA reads TGTGCCAGCAGTTTAAAAGGGGTCTACGAGCAGTACTTC.

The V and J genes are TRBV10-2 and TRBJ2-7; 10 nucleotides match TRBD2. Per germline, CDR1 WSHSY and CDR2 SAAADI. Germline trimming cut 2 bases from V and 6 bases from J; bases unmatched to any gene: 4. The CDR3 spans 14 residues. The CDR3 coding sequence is TGCGCCAGCAGTGAGACTAGCGGGGTCCTCGAGCAGTACTTC. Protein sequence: CASSETSGVLEQYF.

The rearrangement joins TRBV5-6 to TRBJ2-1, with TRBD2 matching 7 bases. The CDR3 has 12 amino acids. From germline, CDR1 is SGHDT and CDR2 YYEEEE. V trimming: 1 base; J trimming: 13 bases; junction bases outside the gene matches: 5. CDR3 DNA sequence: TGTGCCAGCAGCTTGTGGGAGGGGCCCCAGTTCTTC. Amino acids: CASSLWEGPQFF.

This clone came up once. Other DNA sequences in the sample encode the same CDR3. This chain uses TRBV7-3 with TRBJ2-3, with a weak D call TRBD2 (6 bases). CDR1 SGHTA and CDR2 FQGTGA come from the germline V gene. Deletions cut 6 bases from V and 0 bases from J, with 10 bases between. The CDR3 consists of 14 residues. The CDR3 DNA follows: TGTGCCAGCAGTCCAGGGACTAGCACAGATACGCAGTATTTT. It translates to CASSPGTSTDTQYF.

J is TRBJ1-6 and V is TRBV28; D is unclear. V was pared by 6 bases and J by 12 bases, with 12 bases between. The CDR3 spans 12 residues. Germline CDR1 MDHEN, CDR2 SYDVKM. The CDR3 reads CASSPPGVPLHF. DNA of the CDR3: TGTGCCAGCAGCCCCCCCGGGGTACCCCTCCACTTT.

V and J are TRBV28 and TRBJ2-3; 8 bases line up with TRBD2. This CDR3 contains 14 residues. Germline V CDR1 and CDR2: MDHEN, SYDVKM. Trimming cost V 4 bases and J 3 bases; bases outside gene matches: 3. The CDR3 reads CASSSSGWTDTQYF. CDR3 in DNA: TGTGCCAGCAGTTCTAGCGGGTGGACAGATACGCAGTATTTT.

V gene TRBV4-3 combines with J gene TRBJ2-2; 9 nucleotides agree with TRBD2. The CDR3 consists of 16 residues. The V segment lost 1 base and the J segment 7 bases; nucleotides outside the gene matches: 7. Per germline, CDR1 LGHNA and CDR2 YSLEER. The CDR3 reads CASSQAGGGAIGELFF. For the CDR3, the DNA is TGCGCCAGCAGCCAAGCGGGCGGGGGGGCGATCGGGGAGCTGTTTTTT.

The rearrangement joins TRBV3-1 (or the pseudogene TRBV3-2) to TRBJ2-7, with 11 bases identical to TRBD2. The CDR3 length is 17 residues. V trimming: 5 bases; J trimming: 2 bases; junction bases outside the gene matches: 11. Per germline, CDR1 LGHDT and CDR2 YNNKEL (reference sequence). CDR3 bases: TGTGCCAGCAGCGTGCAGGTCCGACTAGCGGGAACCTACGAGCAGTACTTC. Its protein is CASSVQVRLAGTYEQYF.

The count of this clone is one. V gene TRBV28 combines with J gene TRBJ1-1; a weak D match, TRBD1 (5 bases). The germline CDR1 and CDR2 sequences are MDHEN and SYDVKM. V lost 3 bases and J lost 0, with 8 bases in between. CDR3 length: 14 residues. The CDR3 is CASSFARVNTEAFF. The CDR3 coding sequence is TGTGCCAGCAGTTTTGCCAGGGTGAACACTGAAGCTTTCTTT.

The CDR3 DNA reads TGCGCCTCGAGTCCCGGGGTGAGGGACACCGGGGAGCTGTTTTTT. Translating gives CASSPGVRDTGELFF. The chain links TRBV5-1 to TRBJ2-2; D may be TRBD2 (5 bases). CDR3 length: 15 residues. In germline, CDR1 is SGHRS, CDR2 YFSETQ. V was trimmed by 10 bases and J by 3 bases, leaving 19 bases between them.

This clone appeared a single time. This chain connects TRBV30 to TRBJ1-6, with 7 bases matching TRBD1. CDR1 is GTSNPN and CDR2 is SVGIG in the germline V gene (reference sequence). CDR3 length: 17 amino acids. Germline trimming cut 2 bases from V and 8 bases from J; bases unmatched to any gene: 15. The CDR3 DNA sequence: TGTGCCTGGAGTCCGGGGATGTCGGGACAGCTATATTCACCCCTCCACTTT. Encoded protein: CAWSPGMSGQLYSPLHF.

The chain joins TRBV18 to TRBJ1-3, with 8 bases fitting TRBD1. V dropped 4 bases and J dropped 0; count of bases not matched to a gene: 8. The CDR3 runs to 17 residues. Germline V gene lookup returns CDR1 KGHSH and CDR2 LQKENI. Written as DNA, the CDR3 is TGTGCCAGCTCACGGGAGACAGGGGCGAACTCTGGAAACACCATATATTTT. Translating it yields CASSRETGANSGNTIYF.

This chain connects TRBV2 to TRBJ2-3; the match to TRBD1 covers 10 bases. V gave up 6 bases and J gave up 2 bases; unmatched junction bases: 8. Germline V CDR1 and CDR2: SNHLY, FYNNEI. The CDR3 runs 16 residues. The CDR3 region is CASRPTTGGSTDTQYF. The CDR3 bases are TGTGCCAGCAGACCTACGACAGGGGGCTCCACAGATACGCAGTATTTT.

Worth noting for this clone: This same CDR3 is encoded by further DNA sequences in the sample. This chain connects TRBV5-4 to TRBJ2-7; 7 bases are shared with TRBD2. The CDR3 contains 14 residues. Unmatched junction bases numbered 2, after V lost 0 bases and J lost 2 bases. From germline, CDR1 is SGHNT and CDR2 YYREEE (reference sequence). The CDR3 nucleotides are TGTGCCAGCAGCTTGGCCCGGGGGGCCTACGAGCAGTACTTC. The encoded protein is CASSLARGAYEQYF.

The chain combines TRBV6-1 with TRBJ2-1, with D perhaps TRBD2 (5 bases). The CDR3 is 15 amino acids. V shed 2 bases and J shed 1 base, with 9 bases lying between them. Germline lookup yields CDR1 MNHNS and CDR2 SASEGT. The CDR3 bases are TGTGCCAGCAGTGAACAAGCGGAATCCTACAATGAGCAGTTCTTC. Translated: CASSEQAESYNEQFF.

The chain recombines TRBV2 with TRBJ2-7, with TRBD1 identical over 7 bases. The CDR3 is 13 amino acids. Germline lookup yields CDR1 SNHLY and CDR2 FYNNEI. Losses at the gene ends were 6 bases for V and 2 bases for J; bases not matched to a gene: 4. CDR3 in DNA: TGTGCCAGCAGGCTAGGACAGGCCTACGAGCAGTACTTC. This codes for CASRLGQAYEQYF. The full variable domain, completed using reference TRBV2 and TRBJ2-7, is EPEVTQTPSHQVTQMGQEVILRCVPISNHLYFYWYRQILGQKVEFLVSFYNNEISEKSEIFDDQFSVERPDGSNFTLKIRSTKLEDSAMYFCASRLGQAYEQYFGPGTRLTVT.